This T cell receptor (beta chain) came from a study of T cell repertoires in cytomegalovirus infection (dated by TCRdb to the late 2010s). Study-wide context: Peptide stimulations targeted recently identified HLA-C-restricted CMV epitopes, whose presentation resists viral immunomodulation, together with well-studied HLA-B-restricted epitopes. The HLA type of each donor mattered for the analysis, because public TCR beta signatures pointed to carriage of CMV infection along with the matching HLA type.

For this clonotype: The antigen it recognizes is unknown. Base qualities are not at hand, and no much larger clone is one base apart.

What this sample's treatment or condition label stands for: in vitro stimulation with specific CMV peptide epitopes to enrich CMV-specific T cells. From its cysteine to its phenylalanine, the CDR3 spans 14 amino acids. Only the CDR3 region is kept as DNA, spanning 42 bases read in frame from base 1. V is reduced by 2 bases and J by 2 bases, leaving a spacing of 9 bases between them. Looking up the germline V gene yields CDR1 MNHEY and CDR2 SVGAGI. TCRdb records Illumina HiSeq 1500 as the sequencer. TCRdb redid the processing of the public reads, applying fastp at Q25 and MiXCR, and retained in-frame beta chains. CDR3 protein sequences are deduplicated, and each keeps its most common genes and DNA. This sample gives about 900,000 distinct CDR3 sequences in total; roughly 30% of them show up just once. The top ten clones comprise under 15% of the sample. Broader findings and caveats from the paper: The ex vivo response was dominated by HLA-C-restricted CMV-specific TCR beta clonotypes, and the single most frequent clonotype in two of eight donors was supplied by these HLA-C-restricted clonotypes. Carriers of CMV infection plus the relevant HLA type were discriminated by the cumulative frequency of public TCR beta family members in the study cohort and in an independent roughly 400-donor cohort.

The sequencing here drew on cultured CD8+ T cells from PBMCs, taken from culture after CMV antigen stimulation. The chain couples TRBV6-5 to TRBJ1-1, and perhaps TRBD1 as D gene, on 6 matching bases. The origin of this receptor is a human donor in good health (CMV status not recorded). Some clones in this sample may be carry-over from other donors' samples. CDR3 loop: CASSYGGTNTEAFF. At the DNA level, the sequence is TGTGCCAGCAGTTACGGGGGGACAAACACTGAAGCTTTCTTT.